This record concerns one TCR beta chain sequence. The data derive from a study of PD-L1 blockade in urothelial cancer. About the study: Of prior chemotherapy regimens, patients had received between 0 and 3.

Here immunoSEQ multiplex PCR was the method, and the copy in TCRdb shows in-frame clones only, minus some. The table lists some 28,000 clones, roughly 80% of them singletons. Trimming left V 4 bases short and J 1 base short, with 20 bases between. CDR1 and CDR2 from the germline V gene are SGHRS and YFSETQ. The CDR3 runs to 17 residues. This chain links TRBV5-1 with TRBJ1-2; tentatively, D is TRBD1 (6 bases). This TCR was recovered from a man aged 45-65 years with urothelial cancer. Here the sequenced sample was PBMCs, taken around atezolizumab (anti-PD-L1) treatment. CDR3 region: CASSKLGSPGVNYGYTF. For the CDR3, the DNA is TGCGCCAGCAGCAAGCTTGGAAGTCCAGGGGTTAACTATGGCTACACCTTC.